These T cell receptor beta chains were read from a single sample in a study of blood T cells in healthy people across ages. TCRdb re-called the 5' RACE reads through MiXCR, storing one row per CDR3 protein. The sample has 1.5 million to 2 million distinct CDR3 sequences, 49% seen once. The material sequenced was blood. These receptors came from a woman in her thirties or forties in good health. Both conserved end residues are part of each CDR3. D genes are given only for firm matches. Not all rows give a size; the values are once, few, many and, for expanded clones, a class.

>TRBV29-1|.|TRBJ1-2|.
CSVGTRTPNYGYTF
TGCAGCGTGGGAACACGTACACCTAACTATGGCTACACCTTC
>TRBV7-9|TRBD2|TRBJ2-1|.
CASSGSPGLEGEQFF
TGTGCCAGCAGCGGATCTCCGGGACTAGAAGGTGAGCAGTTCTTC
>TRBV15|TRBD1|TRBJ2-5|.
CATSTKLWDSYYQETQYF
TGTGCCACCAGCACAAAACTTTGGGACAGTTACTACCAAGAGACCCAGTACTTC
>TRBV15|.|TRBJ2-1|.
CATSRVSLANEQFF
TGTGCCACCAGCAGAGTCTCATTAGCGAATGAGCAGTTCTTC
>TRBV27|TRBD1|TRBJ2-7|.
CASTPFSGTEGYNEQYF
TGTGCCAGCACCCCCTTCTCCGGGACAGAAGGCTACAATGAGCAGTACTTC
>TRBV19|.|TRBJ2-5|.
CASSTGETETQYF
TGTGCCAGTAGTACAGGGGAGACAGAGACCCAGTACTTC
>TRBV20-1|.|TRBJ2-5|.
CSARGHHPVQETQYF
TGCAGTGCTAGAGGGCACCACCCAGTCCAAGAGACCCAGTACTTC
>TRBV20-1|TRBD2|TRBJ2-1|.
CSAPGGVTSGGSGNEQFF
TGCAGTGCTCCCGGAGGGGTTACTAGCGGGGGGAGTGGGAATGAGCAGTTCTTC
>TRBV20-1|TRBD2|TRBJ2-3|many
CSASGGDLDTQYF
TGCAGCGCGAGCGGGGGGGATCTGGATACGCAGTATTTT
>TRBV1|.|TRBJ1-4|.
CTSSLIPVGVSTNEKLFF
TGCACCAGCAGCCTCATCCCGGTGGGGGTTTCAACTAATGAAAAACTGTTTTTT
>TRBV6-5|.|TRBJ2-7|.
CASRNGYSSYEQYF
TGTGCCAGCAGAAATGGTTACAGCTCCTACGAGCAGTACTTC
>TRBV29-1|.|TRBJ2-3|few
CSALMDTQYF
TGCAGCGCCCTAATGGATACGCAGTATTTT
>TRBV15|.|TRBJ1-1|.
CATSREPDGNTEAFF
TGTGCCACCAGCAGAGAGCCGGACGGAAACACTGAAGCTTTCTTT
>TRBV7-2|.|TRBJ1-4|.
CASSSGRHATNEKLFF
TGTGCCAGCAGCTCGGGACGCCACGCAACTAATGAAAAACTGTTTTTT
>TRBV12-3/TRBV12-4|.|TRBJ1-2|few
CASSPRGREGYTF
TGTGCCAGCAGTCCCCGAGGCAGGGAAGGCTACACCTTC
>TRBV10-3|TRBD1|TRBJ2-7|.
CAISEFATGESYEQYF
TGTGCCATCAGTGAGTTTGCGACAGGGGAATCCTACGAGCAGTACTTC
>TRBV24-1|.|TRBJ2-7|.
CATSDRKGRDPPAITYEQYF
TGTGCCACCAGTGATAGGAAAGGTCGGGACCCTCCCGCTATAACCTACGAGCAGTACTTC
>TRBV3-1|.|TRBJ1-2|once
CASSQGPGTNYGYTF
TGTGCCAGCAGCCAAGGTCCGGGGACTAACTATGGCTACACCTTC
>TRBV7-2|.|TRBJ2-1|.
CASSPPRADSSYNEQFF
TGTGCCAGCAGCCCCCCTCGGGCAGACAGCTCCTACAATGAGCAGTTCTTC
>TRBV28|.|TRBJ2-5|.
CASSFPGGGEETQYF
TGTGCCAGCAGTTTCCCCGGAGGGGGCGAAGAGACCCAGTACTTC
>TRBV20-1|TRBD2|TRBJ2-3|.
CSANPTSPTDTQYF
TGCAGTGCCAACCCGACTAGCCCCACAGATACGCAGTATTTT
>TRBV7-2|TRBD1|TRBJ2-1|.
CASSPEGAGYYNEQFF
TGTGCCAGCAGCCCCGAGGGGGCGGGCTACTACAATGAGCAGTTCTTC
>TRBV4-2|TRBD2|TRBJ2-7|.
CASSQPTSLPAHSGGGYNEQYF
TGTGCCAGCAGCCAGCCCACTTCACTGCCGGCTCATAGCGGGGGGGGCTACAATGAGCAGTACTTC
>TRBV4-3|TRBD1|TRBJ2-7|few
CASSQNIRDRASYEQYF
TGCGCCAGCAGCCAAAATATCCGGGACAGGGCCTCCTACGAGCAGTACTTC
>TRBV6-5|.|TRBJ2-1|.
CASSYEGDGYNEQFF
TGTGCCAGCAGTTACGAGGGGGATGGTTACAATGAGCAGTTCTTC
>TRBV5-1|TRBD1|TRBJ1-1|.
CASSLTGTGATEAFF
TGCGCCAGCAGCTTGACCGGGACAGGGGCGACTGAAGCTTTCTTT
>TRBV4-1|.|TRBJ1-1|.
CASSQDMVGTEAFF
TGCGCCAGCAGCCAAGATATGGTTGGAACTGAAGCTTTCTTT
>TRBV9|TRBD1|TRBJ2-4|few
CASSVGGTGVNIQYF
TGTGCCAGCAGCGTAGGGGGTACAGGGGTGAACATTCAGTACTTC
>TRBV4-3|.|TRBJ2-5|many
CASSQDQGQETQYF
TGTGCCAGCAGCCAAGATCAAGGGCAAGAGACCCAGTACTTC
>TRBV18|.|TRBJ2-5|.
CASSTKKHREETQYF
TGTGCCAGCTCAACCAAAAAACATAGGGAAGAGACCCAGTACTTC
>TRBV12-3/TRBV12-4|.|TRBJ2-1|few
CASSHLHDYNEQFF
TGTGCCAGCAGCCACCTACATGACTACAATGAGCAGTTCTTC
>TRBV7-2|TRBD1|TRBJ1-2|few
CASSLGYRGAGYGYTF
TGTGCCAGCAGCTTAGGCTACAGGGGAGCGGGCTATGGCTACACCTTC
>TRBV20-1|.|TRBJ1-5|.
CSADVGYSNQPQHF
TGCAGTGCCGACGTGGGGTATAGCAATCAGCCCCAGCATTTT
>TRBV7-9|TRBD1|TRBJ1-6|.
CASSLGDRGYNSPLHF
TGTGCCAGCAGCTTGGGGGACAGGGGTTATAATTCACCCCTCCACTTT
>TRBV5-5|.|TRBJ1-5|.
CASSPRWSLEQPQHF
TGTGCCAGCAGCCCCCGTTGGAGCCTAGAGCAGCCTCAGCATTTT
>TRBV5-6|TRBD1|TRBJ2-1|few
CASSFRTGPNEQFF
TGTGCCAGCAGCTTCAGGACAGGTCCCAATGAGCAGTTCTTC
>TRBV29-1|TRBD1|TRBJ2-1|.
CSVPTPGQGFYSEQFF
TGCAGCGTTCCCACCCCGGGACAGGGGTTCTACAGTGAGCAGTTCTTC
>TRBV6-6|.|TRBJ2-7|few
CASTEGPGRLYEQYF
TGTGCCAGCACAGAAGGTCCTGGCAGACTTTACGAGCAGTACTTC
>TRBV6-2/TRBV6-3|TRBD1|TRBJ2-1|.
CASSYSMGQGSIGGAYNEQFF
TGTGCCAGCAGTTACTCGATGGGACAGGGGTCAATTGGAGGGGCCTACAATGAGCAGTTCTTC
>TRBV4-1|TRBD2|TRBJ2-3|.
CAGSRGTSGADTQYF
TGCGCCGGCAGCCGAGGGACTAGCGGGGCCGATACGCAGTATTTT
>TRBV4-3|TRBD2|TRBJ2-7|few
CASSQDGLAGSYEQYF
TGCGCCAGCAGCCAAGATGGACTAGCGGGCTCCTACGAGCAGTACTTC
>TRBV28|TRBD1|TRBJ2-7|.
CASNSGGTGTSEQYF
TGTGCCAGCAACTCCGGTGGGACAGGGACCTCCGAGCAGTACTTC
>TRBV7-2|TRBD2|TRBJ2-5|few
CASSLVGLAGTETQYF
TGTGCCAGCAGCTTAGTCGGACTAGCGGGGACCGAGACCCAGTACTTC
>TRBV5-1|.|TRBJ2-1|.
CASSSGNTGHEQFF
TGCGCCAGCAGCTCGGGAAACACCGGGCATGAGCAGTTCTTC
>TRBV4-1|.|TRBJ2-5|.
CASSQFPWEAQYF
TGCGCCAGCAGCCAATTCCCATGGGAGGCCCAGTACTTC
>TRBV10-3|TRBD1|TRBJ2-1|.
CAIKQGFPLVNEQFF
TGTGCCATCAAACAGGGGTTCCCCCTTGTCAATGAGCAGTTCTTC
>TRBV27|.|TRBJ2-3|few
CASSFIQGSDTQYF
TGTGCCAGCAGTTTTATTCAGGGGTCAGATACGCAGTATTTT
>TRBV2|TRBD1|TRBJ2-7|.
CASRSSGQDEQYF
TGTGCCAGCAGGTCTTCGGGACAGGACGAGCAGTACTTC
>TRBV20-1|.|TRBJ1-2|few
CSARDLTNYGYTF
TGCAGTGCTAGAGATTTGACTAACTATGGCTACACCTTC
>TRBV21-1|.|TRBJ1-5|.
CASILERGHSNQPQHF
TGTGCCAGCATCCTGGAGAGGGGACATAGCAATCAGCCCCAGCATTTT
>TRBV6-2/TRBV6-3|.|TRBJ2-5|few
CASSYSAQGQTQYF
TGTGCCAGCAGTTACTCGGCCCAGGGACAGACCCAGTACTTC